The TCR beta chain described here comes from a study of T cells in Graves' hyperthyroidism and ophthalmopathy. Amplification of TCR beta CDR3 regions was performed using RNA transcripts as template. The primer set for the first-round RT-PCR of the TCR CDR3 was HTBI. TCRdb recomputed calls from the multiplex PCR reads with MiXCR, one row per CDR3 protein. The sample lists more than 500,000 distinct CDR3 sequences, roughly 16% occurring once. This clonotype was found a few times. CDR1 and CDR2 from the germline V gene are SGHNT and YYREEE (reference sequence). V gave up 0 bases and J gave up 5 bases, with 14 bases separating them. The CDR3 is made up of 15 amino acids.

The chain recombines TRBV5-4 with TRBJ2-5, with a tentative D call TRBD2 (5 bases). The material sequenced was blood. This receptor was identified in a woman in her 30s with Graves' ophthalmopathy. CDR3 residues: CASSLGVRARETQYF. Written as DNA, the CDR3 is TGTGCCAGCAGCTTGGGGGTGAGGGCCCGTGAGACCCAGTACTTC. The full variable domain, completed using reference TRBV5-4 and TRBJ2-5, is ETGVTQSPTHLIKTRGQQVTLRCSSQSGHNTVSWYQQALGQGPQFIFQYYREEENGRGNFPPRFSGLQFPNYSSELNVNALELDDSALYLCASSLGVRARETQYFGPGTRLLVL.